Below, one T cell receptor beta chain is given with its context. The data derive from a study of blood T cell repertoires in COVID-19. As for the study in general: T cells, B-cell-depleted T cells, or PBMCs supplied cDNA or gDNA.

With 4 bases clipped from V and 2 bases from J, the junction kept 4 bases outside the gene matches. The CDR3 has 15 residues. CDR1 is ENHRY and CDR2 is SYGVKD in the germline V gene. Study processing details: Amplification of reference gene primers was used by the study to estimate nucleated cell counts. Clones were read by immunoSEQ multiplex PCR, and TCRdb kept only the in-frame ones, dropping some. V and J calls and clone size are given by that table; D and trimming were obtained from the DNA. The sample includes tens of thousands of clones, around nine tenths of them seen just once. The clonotype originates from a human donor in a cohort sampled during active COVID-19. Material for sequencing was peripheral blood. The chain couples TRBV10-3 to TRBJ1-5, with TRBD1 matching over 8 bases. CDR3: CAISAPGQGNQPQHF. The CDR3 DNA follows: TGTGCCATCAGTGCGCCGGGACAGGGCAATCAGCCCCAGCATTTT.